The clone carrying this T cell receptor (beta chain) appeared a single time. The antigen remains undetermined. The sample belongs to a study of OX40 agonist ivuxolimab in advanced cancers. Looking at the study overall: Dose-escalation patients suffered from hepatocellular carcinoma, melanoma, renal cell or head and neck cancer. Males comprised approximately 84% of the group, whose mean age was roughly 60 years (range 23 to 79). General study points: Researchers did not establish what antigens the expanded peripheral T cells target. Normalized expansion of T-cell clones was also low for some nonresponders.

Clones were sequenced by immunoSEQ multiplex PCR, and TCRdb holds only the in-frame ones, with some missing. The table shows roughly 66,000 clones, with under 85% occurring only once. This CDR3 has 17 amino acids. V was shortened by 0 bases and J by 0 bases, with 13 bases between the two germline ends. Germline loops: CDR1 LGHNT, CDR2 FRNRAP. The TCR sequence derives from an adult with an advanced solid tumor such as melanoma, head and neck, liver or kidney cancer. The specimen comprised CD4+ or CD8+ T cells sorted from blood, sampled in a trial of the OX40 agonist ivuxolimab. The J gene is TRBJ2-3, the V gene TRBV12-5; tentative D call: TRBD2 (5 bases). The CDR3 here is CASGLVLGSYSTDTQYF. CDR3 DNA: TGTGCTAGTGGTTTGGTACTAGGAAGCTATAGCACAGATACGCAGTATTTT.